The 13 T cell receptor beta chains given below trace back to one sample, sequenced in a study of T-cell memory formation after mild COVID-19. TCRdb used MiXCR to reprocess the 5' RACE reads, holding one entry per CDR3 protein. In the table there are fewer than 250,000 distinct CDR3 sequences, approximately 10% of which are singletons. Sequencing was performed on PBMCs or a T cell subset sorted from them (not recorded which). Receptors originate from a man between 18 and 29 years old who had mild COVID-19 (a few samples of this study predate the infection). Cell type and time point are not known.

The J gene is TRBJ2-3, the V gene TRBV7-9, with 7 bases fitting TRBD1. The V and J ends lost 5 bases and 5 bases, in that order; junction bases with no gene match: 4. The CDR3 consists of 13 residues. CDR1 and CDR2 (germline): SEHNR, FQNEAQ (reference sequence). CDR3 nucleotide sequence: TGTGCCAGCAGCATGACAGGGCTAGATACGCAGTATTTT. It yields the protein CASSMTGLDTQYF.

The CDR3 DNA reads TGTGCCAGCAGCGTAGACAGGTCCCCCGTAGATCCGTTCTTC. Translated, it gives CASSVDRSPVDPFF. The gene calls are TRBV7-2 and TRBJ2-1, with a possible D match to TRBD1 (6 bases). This CDR3 comprises 14 residues. Trimming took off 5 bases at V and 15 bases at J, with 23 bases between the two ends. Germline V gene lookup returns CDR1 SGHTA and CDR2 FQGNSA.

The chain couples TRBV4-3 to TRBJ2-3; no clear D gene. Germline V gene data show CDR1 as LGHNA and CDR2 as YSLEER. This CDR3 has 16 residues. V was trimmed by 0 bases and J by 3 bases, leaving 13 bases between them. CDR3 amino acids: CASSQEARPATDTQYF. The CDR3 DNA reads TGCGCCAGCAGCCAAGAGGCCAGACCCGCTACAGATACGCAGTATTTT.

This clonotype was detected only a few times. The gene calls are TRBV11-2 and TRBJ2-3; tentatively, D is TRBD2 (8 bases). Germline CDR1 is SGHAT and CDR2 is FQNNGV. The V end lost 3 bases, the J end lost 4 bases, and 23 bases lay between the germline ends. CDR3 size: 18 residues. The CDR3 is CASSLGISGLGGADTQYF. CDR3 coding DNA: TGTGCCAGCAGCTTGGGCATATCGGGACTAGGGGGCGCAGATACGCAGTATTTT.

This clonotype was counted only a few times. V is TRBV4-2 and J is TRBJ2-1, with 8 bases identical to TRBD1. This CDR3 is built from 16 residues. The V gene end was trimmed by 1 base and the J gene end by 12 bases; junction bases not matched to a gene: 14. CDR1 and CDR2 (germline): LGHNA, YNFKEQ. The CDR3 sequence is CASSQVGQGHFLGQFF. For the CDR3, the DNA is TGTGCCAGCAGCCAAGTAGGACAGGGACACTTCCTAGGGCAGTTCTTC.

Written as DNA, the CDR3 is TGCAGCGGACTAGCTCGGGGGGGAGAGACCCAGTACTTC. Protein product: CSGLARGGETQYF. The gene calls are TRBV29-1 and TRBJ2-5; 8 bases agree with TRBD2. V lost 7 bases to trimming and J lost 4 bases; unmatched junction nucleotides: 8. The CDR3 runs 13 residues. Germline values: CDR1 SQVTM, CDR2 ANQGSEA.

This clonotype appeared a few times. This sequence joins TRBV11-3 and TRBJ2-3, with 9 bases fitting TRBD1. J gave up 4 bases and V 5 bases, and 10 bases lay outside the gene matches. Germline V lookup: CDR1 SGHNT, CDR2 YENEEA. The CDR3 is made up of 16 amino acids. CDR3 sequence (DNA): TGTGCCAGCAGCCCAAGGGGACAGGGAGGCCCAGATACGCAGTATTTT. This translates into CASSPRGQGGPDTQYF.

The chain uses TRBV10-3 and TRBJ2-7; 10 bases map to TRBD1. Germline V gene lookup returns CDR1 ENHRY and CDR2 SYGVKD. Losses at the gene ends were 1 base for V and 5 bases for J; bases not matched to a gene: 2. The CDR3 runs 14 residues. CDR3 loop: CAISEYGQGDEQYV. CDR3 in DNA: TGTGCCATCAGTGAGTACGGACAGGGGGACGAGCAGTACGTC.

This clonotype was counted ten times or more. The gene calls are TRBV7-9 and TRBJ1-2; a weak D match, TRBD1 (6 bases). The CDR3 consists of 13 residues. Deletions cut 6 bases from V and 2 bases from J, with 10 bases between. Germline V lookup: CDR1 SEHNR, CDR2 FQNEAQ (reference sequence). CDR3 DNA: TGTGCCAGCAGTCGGACAGAGAACTATGGCTACACCTTC. This gives the protein CASSRTENYGYTF.

V is TRBV5-1 and J is TRBJ2-6; no reliable D call. CDR1 and CDR2 from the germline V gene are SGHRS and YFSETQ. V was clipped by 0 bases and J by 2 bases, with 6 bases between them. The CDR3 spans 15 residues. Here the CDR3 reads CASSLGRAGANVLTF. In DNA, the CDR3 is TGCGCCAGCAGCTTGGGACGGGCTGGGGCCAACGTCCTGACTTTC.

This clonotype was counted only a few times. V and J are TRBV4-1 and TRBJ1-2; the D is unclear. The ends were cut back, 3 bases at V and 0 bases at J, with 23 bases in the middle. CDR3 length equals 19 residues. Germline V gene lookup returns CDR1 MGHRA and CDR2 YSYEKL. The CDR3 DNA sequence: TGCGCCAGCAGCCAGCCTTTTTACCGGGTCCAGAGGTCTAACTATGGCTACACCTTC. The encoded protein is CASSQPFYRVQRSNYGYTF.

The chain carries TRBV20-1 and TRBJ1-6, with a possible D match to TRBD1 (5 bases). Germline loops: CDR1 DFQATT, CDR2 SNEGSKA (reference sequence). This CDR3 contains 15 residues. The germline V and J ends were trimmed by 2 bases and 8 bases, with 16 bases remaining between them. For the CDR3, the DNA is TGCAGTGCTAGACGGCAGGGAGCTGGGGATTCACCCCTCCACTTT. Protein: CSARRQGAGDSPLHF.

This clonotype showed up many times. This sequence joins TRBV7-2 and TRBJ2-3; TRBD2 aligns across 8 bases. From germline, CDR1 is SGHTA and CDR2 FQGNSA. The CDR3 extends over 16 amino acids. The trim removed 1 base at V and 0 bases at J, leaving 3 bases unmatched. CDR3 sequence reads: CASSLEAGASTDTQYF. The CDR3 DNA reads as TGTGCCAGCAGCTTAGAAGCGGGGGCTAGCACAGATACGCAGTATTTT.